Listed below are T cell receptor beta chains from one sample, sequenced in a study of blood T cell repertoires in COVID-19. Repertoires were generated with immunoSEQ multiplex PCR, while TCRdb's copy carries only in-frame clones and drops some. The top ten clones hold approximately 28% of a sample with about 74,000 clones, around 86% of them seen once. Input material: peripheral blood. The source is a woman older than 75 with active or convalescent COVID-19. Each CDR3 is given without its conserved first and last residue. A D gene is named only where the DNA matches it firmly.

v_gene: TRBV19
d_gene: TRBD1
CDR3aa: ASIGQGNYGYT

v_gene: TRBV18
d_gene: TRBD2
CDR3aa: ASSPPGTSGDEQY

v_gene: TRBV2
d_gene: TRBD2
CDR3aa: ASSEGLAGGYDTQY

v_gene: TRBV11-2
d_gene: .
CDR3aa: ASSLDRGLGMSSYNSPLH

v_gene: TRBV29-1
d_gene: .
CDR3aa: SVDRAYGYT

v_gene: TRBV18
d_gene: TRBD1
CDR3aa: ASSQNTGGGSTNEKLF

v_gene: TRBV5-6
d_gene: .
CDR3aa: AGACEQY

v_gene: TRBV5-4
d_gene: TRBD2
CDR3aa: ASSFSSGGRYEQY

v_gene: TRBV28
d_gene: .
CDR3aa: ASRQSEAF

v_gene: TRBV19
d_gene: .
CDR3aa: ASSTQEDQPQH

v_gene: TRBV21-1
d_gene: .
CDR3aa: ASEENPDTQY

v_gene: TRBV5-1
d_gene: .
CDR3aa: ASSLIQEVTGELF

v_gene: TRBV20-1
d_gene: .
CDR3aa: SARVQGRNYGYT

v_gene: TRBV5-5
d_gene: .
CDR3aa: ASSSSLAGAYNEQF

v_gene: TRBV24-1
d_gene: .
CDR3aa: ATRRGQATGELF

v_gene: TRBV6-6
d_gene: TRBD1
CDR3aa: ASSPTGRYGYT

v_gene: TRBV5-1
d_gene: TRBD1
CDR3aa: ASSFYRGAGEKLF

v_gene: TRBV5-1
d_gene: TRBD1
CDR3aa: ASSPYRGHDGNTIY

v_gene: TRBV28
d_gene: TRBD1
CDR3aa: ASSREQGLGKPQH

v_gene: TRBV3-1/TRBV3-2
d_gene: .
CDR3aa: ASSPREHREEAF

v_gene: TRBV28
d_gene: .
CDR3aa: ASSQIHREGGNTIY

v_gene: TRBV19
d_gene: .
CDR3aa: ASSWTDNFNSPLH

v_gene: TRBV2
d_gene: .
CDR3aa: ASSATWQAGAGNTIY

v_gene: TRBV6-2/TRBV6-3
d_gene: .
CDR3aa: ASSLTQGEVF

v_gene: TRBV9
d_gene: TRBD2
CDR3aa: ASSAMTSGYNEQF

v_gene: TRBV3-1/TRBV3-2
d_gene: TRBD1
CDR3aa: ASSQSVPTGGDEQY

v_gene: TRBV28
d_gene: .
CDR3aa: ASSLGGLTEAF